The 10 T cell receptor beta chains reported below all come from one sample, sequenced in a study of cytomegalovirus exposure and HLA in healthy donors. Measured with immunoSEQ multiplex PCR; TCRdb has only the in-frame clones, and not every one. The sample has around 400,000 clones; about nine tenths are singletons. The specimen sequenced was PBMCs. The source of these receptors is a woman between 18 and 30 years old in good health and CMV-seronegative.

The chain couples TRBV7-8 to TRBJ1-6; the match to TRBD1 covers 9 bases. Per the germline V gene, CDR1 is SGHVS and CDR2 is FQNEAQ. V gave up 2 bases and J gave up 4 bases; unmatched junction bases: 3. This CDR3 is 16 amino acids long. Here the CDR3 reads CASSLTGGAYNSPLHF. For the CDR3, the DNA is TGTGCCAGCAGCTTAACAGGGGGCGCGTATAATTCACCCCTCCACTTT.

The V call is TRBV28, the J call TRBJ2-1, with 7 bases aligning to TRBD2. V trimming: 3 bases; J trimming: 0 bases; junction bases outside the gene matches: 2. This CDR3 is 15 amino acids long. CDR1 and CDR2 from the germline V gene are MDHEN and SYDVKM. The CDR3 sequence: CASSFGTNSYNEQFF. As DNA, the CDR3 is TGTGCCAGCAGTTTTGGGACTAACTCCTACAATGAGCAGTTCTTC.

This clone showed up just once. The chain recombines TRBV7-9 with TRBJ2-1; 11 bases align to TRBD2. CDR3 length equals 15 residues. From germline, CDR1 is SEHNR and CDR2 FQNEAQ (reference sequence). V lost 7 bases and J lost 6; bases outside the gene matches: 8. CDR3 residues: CASNRLAGTFNEQFF. The DNA for the CDR3 is TGTGCCAGCAACCGACTAGCGGGAACGTTCAATGAGCAGTTCTTC.

This sequence joins TRBV5-5 and TRBJ2-7, with 9 bases matching TRBD1. The germline gives CDR1 SGHKS, CDR2 YYEKEE (reference sequence). The V and J ends lost 0 bases and 11 bases, in that order; junction bases with no gene match: 6. The CDR3 contains 13 residues. The CDR3: CASSLADRDREYF. CDR3 nucleotide sequence: TGTGCCAGCAGCTTGGCCGACCGGGACAGGGAGTACTTC.

With regard to this clone: Other DNA sequences within the sample encode an identical CDR3. The chain links TRBV5-1 to TRBJ1-1; 9 nucleotides line up with TRBD1. The J segment lost 1 base and the V segment lost 4 bases, leaving 5 bases of the junction unmatched. In germline, CDR1 is SGHRS, CDR2 YFSETQ. This CDR3 comprises 15 residues. The CDR3 protein is CASSPTDRGNTEAFF. The CDR3 DNA sequence: TGCGCCAGCAGCCCCACGGACAGGGGGAACACTGAAGCTTTCTTT.

V and J are TRBV27 and TRBJ1-5; D call uncertain. CDR1 is MNHEY and CDR2 is SMNVEV in the germline V gene (reference sequence). V was shortened by 4 bases and J by 7 bases, with 11 bases between the two germline ends. This CDR3 is 13 amino acids long. In nucleotides, the CDR3 is TGTGCCAGCAGTTGGTCAGGTCGGCAGCCCCAGCATTTT. Its translation: CASSWSGRQPQHF.

The chain employs TRBV5-8 and TRBJ1-1; the D gene is possibly TRBD1 (5 bases). The V end lost 8 bases, the J end lost 1 base, and 12 bases lay between the germline ends. The CDR3 has 13 residues. Germline V CDR1 and CDR2: SGHTS, YDEGEE. CDR3 DNA sequence: TGTGCCAGTCCACGACAGCAGAACACTGAAGCTTTCTTT. Its translation: CASPRQQNTEAFF.

This clone has a single count. The gene calls are TRBV6-1 and TRBJ2-6; D call uncertain. Deletions cut 4 bases from V and 2 bases from J, with 9 bases between. Germline CDR1 and CDR2: MNHNS and SASEGT. The CDR3 totals 15 residues. The CDR3 protein is CASSGTRAGANVLTF. In DNA, the CDR3 is TGTGCCAGCAGTGGAACACGGGCTGGGGCCAACGTCCTGACTTTC.

This chain links TRBV15 with TRBJ2-3; 7 bases fit TRBD2. The CDR3 runs 17 residues. Germline assignment: CDR1 LNHNV and CDR2 YYDKDF (reference sequence). The V segment lost 1 base and the J segment 6 bases; nucleotides outside the gene matches: 13. CDR3 region: CATSRGASRNSGDTQYF. The DNA of the CDR3 is TGTGCCACCAGCAGAGGGGCTAGCCGCAATAGCGGGGATACGCAGTATTTT.

The chain recombines TRBV27 with TRBJ1-2; D may be TRBD1 (6 bases). Trimming pared 2 bases from V and 0 bases from J, leaving 10 bases between. The CDR3 is made up of 15 amino acids. CDR1 is MNHEY, CDR2 SMNVEV, per germline (reference sequence). The CDR3, as DNA: TGTGCCAGCAGTTTAATTTCAGGGGCTAACTATGGCTACACCTTC. Translation: CASSLISGANYGYTF.